The 19 T cell receptor beta chains presented below share a single source sample, sequenced in a study of beta chain features in type 1 diabetes. These receptors are not linked to any known antigen. Expressed TCRB transcripts were sequenced because the entire RNA isolate underwent reverse transcription. Assay: immunoSEQ multiplex PCR; the TCRdb copy retains only in-frame clones and omits some. The data show about 710,000 clones, roughly an eighth seen once. Study results and caveats: Type 1 diabetes patients had TCRB CDR3s that were shorter (moderately but significantly so) in all four CD4+ subsets.

What was sequenced was naive CD4+ T cells from blood. These receptor sequences come from a young man with type 1 diabetes.

The chain couples TRBV4-2 to TRBJ2-5; 9 positions match TRBD2. Unmatched junction bases numbered 11, after V lost 4 bases and J lost 2 bases. Germline-derived CDR1 and CDR2 are LGHNA and YNFKEQ. This CDR3 has 17 residues. The CDR3 bases are TGTGCCAGCAGCCCCGACTCCATGGCGGGGGGGCAAGAGACCCAGTACTTC. Residues: CASSPDSMAGGQETQYF.

V gene TRBV28 combines with J gene TRBJ2-1, with a weak D call TRBD2 (5 bases). V was shortened by 6 bases and J by 5 bases, with 29 bases between the two germline ends. The CDR3 covers 19 residues. The germline CDR1 and CDR2 sequences are MDHEN and SYDVKM. CDR3 DNA: TGTGCCAGCAGGCCCCTTGTGTTAGCGATATCGACATCAGACAATGAGCAGTTCTTC. Its protein product is CASRPLVLAISTSDNEQFF.

The chain couples TRBV29-1 to TRBJ2-7, with D possibly being TRBD2 (7 bases). This CDR3 is built from 16 residues. V gave up 0 bases and J gave up 1 base, with 16 bases separating them. The germline CDR1 and CDR2 sequences are SQVTM and ANQGSEA. In DNA form, the CDR3 reads TGCAGCGTTGAAGATCGGGGGCGGGAGTCATCCTACGAGCAGTACTTC. Translated, it gives CSVEDRGRESSYEQYF.

This clone was found a few times. The chain has TRBV29-1 and TRBJ2-1; TRBD1 or TRBD2 may be the D gene (5 bases each). Germline CDR1 is SQVTM and CDR2 is ANQGSEA. V lost 3 bases and J lost 7, with 16 bases in between. The length of the CDR3 is 14 residues. The CDR3 loop is CSVEGTNRFNEQFF. Here the CDR3 DNA reads TGCAGCGTTGAGGGGACCAATAGGTTTAATGAGCAGTTCTTC.

This chain links TRBV30 with TRBJ1-5; D gene ambiguous. This CDR3 spans 15 amino acids. CDR1 and CDR2 from the germline V gene are GTSNPN and SVGIG (reference sequence). Trimming left V 0 bases short and J 2 bases short, with 11 bases between. The CDR3 bases are TGTGCCTGGAGTGTACTTGGCTATCGCAATCAGCCCCAGCATTTT. It translates to CAWSVLGYRNQPQHF.

The gene calls are TRBV6-5 and TRBJ2-3; D is ambiguous. The CDR3 totals 14 residues. Germline values: CDR1 MNHEY, CDR2 SVGAGI. The V and J ends lost 6 bases and 1 base respectively, with 11 bases between them. The CDR3 spells CASSRSTGTDTQYF. In nucleotides, the CDR3 is TGTGCCAGCAGCCGATCGACTGGCACAGATACGCAGTATTTT.

Only a few counts were recorded for this clone. This same CDR3 is encoded by further DNA sequences in the sample. Written as DNA, the CDR3 is TGCGCCAGCAGCTTGGTAGCGGGAAACTCCTACGAGCAGTACTTC. Amino acid sequence: CASSLVAGNSYEQYF. V usage is TRBV5-1 and J usage is TRBJ2-7; TRBD2 matches at 8 bases. V gave up 0 bases and J gave up 0 bases; unmatched junction bases: 2. The germline V gene encodes CDR1 SGHRS and CDR2 YFSETQ. This CDR3 region has 15 residues.

The chain recombines TRBV4-3 with TRBJ2-7, with 7 bases fitting TRBD2. The CDR3 has 15 residues. V was pared by 0 bases and J by 9 bases, with 11 bases of the junction left unmatched. Germline V gene sequence: CDR1 LGHNA, CDR2 YSLEER. CDR3 amino acids: CASSQEVLGRGVQYF. The CDR3, as DNA: TGCGCCAGCAGCCAAGAAGTGCTGGGACGGGGGGTGCAGTACTTC.

V gene TRBV4-1 combines with J gene TRBJ1-2; 7 nucleotides match TRBD1. The ends lost 4 bases at V and 4 bases at J; junction bases unmatched: 3. The CDR3 has 13 amino acids. Germline values: CDR1 MGHRA, CDR2 YSYEKL. The CDR3 loop is CASSRTGIYGYTF. The CDR3, as DNA: TGCGCCAGCAGCCGGACAGGAATCTATGGCTACACCTTC.

The V and J genes are TRBV13 and TRBJ1-1; 8 bases fit TRBD1. CDR3 length: 12 amino acids. Germline V lookup: CDR1 PRHDT, CDR2 FYEKMQ (reference sequence). The V segment lost 5 bases and the J segment 10 bases; nucleotides outside the gene matches: 6. The CDR3 reads CASSPHGQGAFF. Here the CDR3 DNA reads TGTGCCAGCAGCCCCCACGGACAGGGAGCTTTCTTT.

The genes are TRBV9 and TRBJ2-6, with D uncertain. The germline V gene encodes CDR1 SGDLS and CDR2 YYNGEE. The CDR3 runs 19 residues. The V end lost 0 bases, the J end lost 0 bases, and 16 bases lay between the germline ends. The CDR3 coding sequence is TGTGCCAGCAGCGTAGGGCTGTGGAAGAGTAGCTCTGGGGCCAACGTCCTGACTTTC. It codes for CASSVGLWKSSSGANVLTF.

The CDR3 DNA reads as TGCAGCGTAACCAGGGGGGCCAGCTCCTACAATGAGCAGTTCTTC. Its translation is CSVTRGASSYNEQFF. The chain couples TRBV29-1 to TRBJ2-1; D may be TRBD1 (7 bases). Germline CDR1 SQVTM, CDR2 ANQGSEA. This CDR3 comprises 15 residues. Trimming left V 6 bases short and J 0 bases short, with 15 bases between.

This clone has a handful of counts. V and J are TRBV4-1 and TRBJ1-2, with TRBD1 matching over 9 bases. The V and J ends lost 3 bases and 4 bases, in that order; junction bases with no gene match: 6. The CDR3 is 15 amino acids. Germline CDR1 is MGHRA and CDR2 is YSYEKL. This chain's CDR3 is CASSQGQGPVYGYTF. For the CDR3, the DNA is TGCGCCAGCAGCCAGGGACAGGGCCCAGTCTATGGCTACACCTTC.

The rearrangement uses TRBV5-1 and TRBJ2-5; 11 nucleotides align to TRBD2. The germline V gene encodes CDR1 SGHRS and CDR2 YFSETQ. This CDR3 region has 15 residues. The junction had 3 bases not matched to a gene; V was cut back by 4 bases and J by 1 base. CDR3 sequence (DNA): TGCGCCAGCAGCCACGGGACTAGCGGCCAAGAGACCCAGTACTTC. Protein sequence: CASSHGTSGQETQYF.

The V gene is TRBV7-2, the J gene TRBJ1-4, with unresolved D. V gave up 3 bases and J gave up 0 bases, with 5 bases separating them. Per germline, CDR1 SGHTA and CDR2 FQGNSA. This CDR3 contains 14 residues. The CDR3 DNA reads TGTGCCAGCAGCTTCAAGACAACTAATGAAAAACTGTTTTTT. It codes for CASSFKTTNEKLFF.

This clone appeared a few times. The J gene is TRBJ2-7, the V gene TRBV30, with D maybe TRBD2 (6 bases). V was trimmed by 6 bases and J by 3 bases, leaving 18 bases between them. Germline V gives CDR1 GTSNPN, CDR2 SVGIG (reference sequence). The CDR3 length is 14 residues. Here the CDR3 reads CACDRRGGDYEQYF. In DNA form, the CDR3 reads TGTGCCTGCGATCGGCGGGGCGGCGACTACGAGCAGTACTTC.

In DNA, the CDR3 is TGTGCCAGCTCACTTACGGGCCTCAACACTGAAGCTTTCTTT. Translated, it gives CASSLTGLNTEAFF. V usage is TRBV18 and J usage is TRBJ1-1; D is undetermined. The CDR3 spans 14 residues. Germline assignment: CDR1 KGHSH and CDR2 LQKENI. V lost 4 bases to trimming and J lost 2 bases, with 11 bases between them.

This clone was found a few times. V usage is TRBV7-9 and J usage is TRBJ2-3, with TRBD2 matching 8 bases. CDR1 and CDR2 (germline): SEHNR, FQNEAQ (reference sequence). V shed 6 bases, J shed 4 bases, and the junction held 9 bases outside the gene matches. The CDR3 loop spans 15 amino acids. The CDR3 nucleotides read TGTGCCAGCAGTTATCGGGGGGGCATGCCAGATACGCAGTATTTT. Its translation is CASSYRGGMPDTQYF.

Only a few counts were recorded for this clone. The chain recombines TRBV19 with TRBJ2-6; maybe TRBD1 (6 bases). The CDR3 is made up of 14 amino acids. CDR1 is LNHDA, CDR2 SQIVND, per germline (reference sequence). Trimming left V 9 bases short and J 2 bases short, with 11 bases between. The CDR3 protein is CASKGTPGANVLTF. The CDR3 nucleotides are TGTGCCAGCAAGGGGACACCTGGGGCCAACGTCCTGACTTTC.